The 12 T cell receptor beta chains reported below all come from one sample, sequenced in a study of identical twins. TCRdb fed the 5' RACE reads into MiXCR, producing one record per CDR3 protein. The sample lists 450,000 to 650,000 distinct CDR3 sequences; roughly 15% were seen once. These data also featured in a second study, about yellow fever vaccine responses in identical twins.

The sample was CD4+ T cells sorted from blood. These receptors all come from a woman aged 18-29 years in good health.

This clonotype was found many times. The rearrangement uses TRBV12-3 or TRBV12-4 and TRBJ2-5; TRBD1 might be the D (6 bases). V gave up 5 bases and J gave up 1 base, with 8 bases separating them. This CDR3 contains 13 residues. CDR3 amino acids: CASSVGGQETQYF. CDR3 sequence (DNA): TGTGCCAGCAGTGTAGGGGGCCAAGAGACCCAGTACTTC.

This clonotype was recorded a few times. In DNA, the CDR3 is TGTGCCAGCAGTTCGCGACAGGGGGCGTATACCGGGGAGCTGTTTTTT. It encodes CASSSRQGAYTGELFF. The rearrangement links TRBV12-3 or TRBV12-4 to TRBJ2-2; 10 bases are shared with TRBD1. J gave up 5 bases and V 4 bases, and 7 bases lay outside the gene matches. This CDR3 comprises 16 residues.

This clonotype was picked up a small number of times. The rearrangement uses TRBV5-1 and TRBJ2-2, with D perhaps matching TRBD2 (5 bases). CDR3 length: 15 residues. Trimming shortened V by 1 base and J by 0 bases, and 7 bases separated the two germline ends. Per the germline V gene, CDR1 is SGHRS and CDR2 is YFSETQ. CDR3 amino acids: CASSLPAANTGELFF. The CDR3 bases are TGCGCCAGCAGCTTGCCAGCGGCGAACACCGGGGAGCTGTTTTTT.

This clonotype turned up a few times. CDR3 DNA sequence: TGCGCCAGCAGCTTGGACCCGACTAGCGGAAGCACAGATACGCAGTATTTT. Translating gives CASSLDPTSGSTDTQYF. The V gene is TRBV5-1, the J gene TRBJ2-3; TRBD2 aligns across 9 bases. V was pared by 0 bases and J by 0 bases, with 5 bases of the junction left unmatched. CDR1 SGHRS and CDR2 YFSETQ come from the germline V gene. The CDR3 sequence is 17 residues long.

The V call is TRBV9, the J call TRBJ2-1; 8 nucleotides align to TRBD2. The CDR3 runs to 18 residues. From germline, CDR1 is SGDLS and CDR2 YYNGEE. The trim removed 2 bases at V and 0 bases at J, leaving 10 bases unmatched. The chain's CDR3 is CASSVGSGGVSSYNEQFF. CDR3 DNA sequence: TGTGCCAGCAGCGTCGGGAGCGGGGGCGTTAGCTCCTACAATGAGCAGTTCTTC.

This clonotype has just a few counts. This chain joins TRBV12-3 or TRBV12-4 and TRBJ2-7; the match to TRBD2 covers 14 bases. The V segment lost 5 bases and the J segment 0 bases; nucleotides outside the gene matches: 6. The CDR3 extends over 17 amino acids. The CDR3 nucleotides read TGTGCCAGCAGTCCATGGACTAGCGGGAGGAGCTCCTACGAGCAGTACTTC. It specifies CASSPWTSGRSSYEQYF.

Here the CDR3 DNA reads TGCAGCGTTCAGGGACAGGCCAAAAACATTCAGTACTTC. Translation: CSVQGQAKNIQYF. The chain recombines TRBV29-1 with TRBJ2-4; 7 nucleotides agree with TRBD1. The CDR3 extends over 13 amino acids. The ends lost 5 bases at V and 1 base at J; junction bases unmatched: 2. CDR1 and CDR2 from the germline V gene are SQVTM and ANQGSEA. Full variable domain (missing parts from reference TRBV29-1 and TRBJ2-4): SAVISQKPSRDICQRGTSLTIQCQVDSQVTMMFWYRQQPGQSLTLIATANQGSEATYESGFVIDKFPISRPNLTFSTLTVSNMSPEDSSIYLCSVQGQAKNIQYFGAGTRLSVL.

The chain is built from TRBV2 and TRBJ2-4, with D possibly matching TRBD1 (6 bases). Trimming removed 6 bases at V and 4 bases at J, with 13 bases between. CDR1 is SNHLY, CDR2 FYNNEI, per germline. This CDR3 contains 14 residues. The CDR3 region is CASRTGPTKNIQYF. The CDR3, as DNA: TGTGCCAGCAGAACAGGGCCTACAAAAAACATTCAGTACTTC.

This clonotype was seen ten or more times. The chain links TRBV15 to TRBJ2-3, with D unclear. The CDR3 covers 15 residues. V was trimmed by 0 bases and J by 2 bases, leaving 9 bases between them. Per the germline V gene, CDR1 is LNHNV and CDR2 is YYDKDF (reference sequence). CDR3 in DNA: TGTGCCACCAGCAGAGATCAGCTCTCCACAGATACGCAGTATTTT. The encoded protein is CATSRDQLSTDTQYF.

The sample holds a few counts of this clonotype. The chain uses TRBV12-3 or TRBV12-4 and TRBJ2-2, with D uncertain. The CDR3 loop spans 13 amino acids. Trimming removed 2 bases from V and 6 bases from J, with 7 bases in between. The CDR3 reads CASSLLEPGELFF. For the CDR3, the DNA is TGTGCCAGCAGTTTATTGGAACCCGGGGAGCTGTTTTTT.

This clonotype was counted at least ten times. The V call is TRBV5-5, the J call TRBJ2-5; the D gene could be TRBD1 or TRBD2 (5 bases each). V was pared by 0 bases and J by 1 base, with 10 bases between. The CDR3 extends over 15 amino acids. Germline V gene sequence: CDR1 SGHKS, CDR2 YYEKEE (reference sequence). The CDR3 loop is CASSLARDGQETQYF. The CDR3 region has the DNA TGTGCCAGCAGCTTGGCCCGGGACGGCCAAGAGACCCAGTACTTC.

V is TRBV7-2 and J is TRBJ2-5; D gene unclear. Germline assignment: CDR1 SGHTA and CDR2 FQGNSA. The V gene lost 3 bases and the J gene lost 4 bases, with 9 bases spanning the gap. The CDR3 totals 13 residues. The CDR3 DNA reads TGTGCCAGCAGCTTCCGGACCATAGAGACCCAGTACTTC. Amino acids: CASSFRTIETQYF.